Below are 30 T cell receptor beta chains sequenced from a single sample in a study of CD8 T cells in ankylosing spondylitis. Study results and limitations: Seemingly distinctive of ankylosing spondylitis blood was a TCR beta motif formed by eight highly homologous variants.

TCRdb reprocessed the 5' RACE reads with MiXCR, giving one entry per CDR3 protein. The table has about 220,000 distinct CDR3 sequences, about 7% seen once. Their specific antigens are unknown. Sequencing was done on a sample of blood, either unsorted or a sorted T cell fraction (not recorded which). The source is a male donor with ankylosing spondylitis.

This clonotype was seen many times. This sequence joins TRBV6-6 and TRBJ2-7; 8 bases align to TRBD1. Trimming removed 6 bases from V and 4 bases from J; junction bases left unmatched: 2. Germline CDR1 reads MNHNY; CDR2 reads SVGAGI (reference sequence). This CDR3 is built from 12 residues. CDR3 in DNA: TGTGCCAGCAGAGGACAGGGATACGAGCAGTACTTC. Its protein product is CASRGQGYEQYF.

V gene TRBV10-1 combines with J gene TRBJ2-1, with D possibly called TRBD1 or TRBD2 (5 bases each). Trimming pared 1 base from V and 7 bases from J, leaving 8 bases between. The CDR3 length is 13 residues. Germline V gives CDR1 WNHNN, CDR2 SYGVQD (reference sequence). CDR3 loop: CASSEYRRNEQFF. In DNA, the CDR3 is TGCGCCAGCAGTGAGTACAGGAGGAATGAGCAGTTCTTC.

This clonotype was detected ten times or more. The rearrangement joins TRBV12-3 or TRBV12-4 to TRBJ1-2; perhaps TRBD1 as D (5 bases). Trimming left V 6 bases short and J 8 bases short, with 16 bases between. The CDR3 spans 13 residues. CDR3 loop: CASSPHVGRGYTF. The CDR3 DNA is TGTGCCAGCAGCCCTCACGTGGGACGAGGCTACACCTTC.

V gene TRBV6-5 combines with J gene TRBJ2-7; TRBD1 is a possible D gene (5 bases). This CDR3 has 14 residues. With 2 bases removed from V and 2 bases from J, the gap between germline ends came to 10 bases. Looked up from germline, CDR1 is MNHEY and CDR2 is SVGAGI. The CDR3, as DNA: TGTGCCAGCAGTTACAAGGGGTTGGCCTACGAGCAGTACTTC. It translates to CASSYKGLAYEQYF.

In this sample, this clonotype turned up many times. The CDR3 bases are TGTGCCAGCAGCTTAGAATGGGCGGGAGGCGGGTTCCTGGACCTAGCCAAAAACATTCAGTACTTC. Protein product: CASSLEWAGGGFLDLAKNIQYF. V usage is TRBV11-2 and J usage is TRBJ2-4; 8 bases are shared with TRBD2. Losses at the gene ends were 0 bases for V and 0 bases for J; bases not matched to a gene: 19. Germline-derived CDR1 and CDR2 are SGHAT and FQNNGV. The CDR3 runs to 22 residues.

This clonotype has at least ten counts. J is TRBJ2-1 and V is TRBV28; TRBD2 matches at 9 bases. V was pared by 3 bases and J by 8 bases, with 11 bases of the junction left unmatched. The CDR3 runs to 16 residues. CDR1 MDHEN and CDR2 SYDVKM come from the germline V gene. CDR3 amino acids: CASSLGPAGGGDEQFF. The CDR3, as DNA: TGTGCCAGCAGTTTGGGTCCAGCGGGAGGTGGGGATGAGCAGTTCTTC.

This clonotype was recorded at least ten times. The chain carries TRBV28 and TRBJ1-5; TRBD1 matches 8 bases. The CDR3 contains 16 residues. Trimming cost V 6 bases and J 6 bases; bases outside gene matches: 13. The germline V gene has CDR1 MDHEN and CDR2 SYDVKM. CDR3 DNA sequence: TGTGCCAGCAGGCCAGGGACAGGAGGAAGACTTCAGCCCCAGCATTTT. This codes for CASRPGTGGRLQPQHF.

This clonotype was counted ten times or more. The V call is TRBV28, the J call TRBJ2-7, with D perhaps matching TRBD1 (6 bases). From germline, CDR1 is MDHEN and CDR2 SYDVKM. Trimming left V 5 bases short and J 4 bases short, with 15 bases between. The CDR3 length is 14 residues. CDR3 in DNA: TGTGCCAGCAGTGCAACAGGGTCTCAGTACGAGCAGTACTTC. Translating it yields CASSATGSQYEQYF.

CDR3 region: CAISGVITGTEAFF. CDR3 bases: TGTGCCATCAGTGGGGTTATAACTGGGACTGAAGCTTTCTTT. This chain joins TRBV10-3 and TRBJ1-1; no clear D. This CDR3 contains 14 residues. The V gene's germline CDR1 is ENHRY and CDR2 SYGVKD. The germline V and J ends were trimmed by 4 bases and 5 bases, with 14 bases remaining between them.

This clonotype has only a few counts. V and J are TRBV12-3 or TRBV12-4 and TRBJ1-5; D not certain. V was pared by 3 bases and J by 9 bases, with 9 bases between. This CDR3 has 12 residues. DNA of the CDR3: TGTGCCAGCAGTTTTGGGCCGTGGCCCCAGCATTTT. It is translated as CASSFGPWPQHF.

This clonotype has a handful of counts. The genes are TRBV6-5 and TRBJ1-5; D remains unclear. V was trimmed by 5 bases and J by 1 base, leaving 12 bases between them. This CDR3 contains 15 residues. Germline lookup yields CDR1 MNHEY and CDR2 SVGAGI. The CDR3 DNA reads as TGTGCCAGCAGTAACGTTGACGGGAGCAATCAGCCCCAGCATTTT. This gives the protein CASSNVDGSNQPQHF.

In this sample, this clonotype turned up many times. This rearrangement joins TRBV27 to TRBJ2-7; D call uncertain. The CDR3 length is 9 residues. V was trimmed by 8 bases and J by 3 bases, leaving 2 bases between them. Germline V lookup: CDR1 MNHEY, CDR2 SMNVEV (reference sequence). The CDR3 DNA reads as TGTGCCAGCGGCTACGAGCAGTACTTC. It is translated as CASGYEQYF.

This clonotype was counted at least ten times. The chain is built from TRBV20-1 and TRBJ2-7; unclear D gene. V was shortened by 6 bases and J by 2 bases, with 14 bases between the two germline ends. The CDR3 loop spans 13 amino acids. Germline values: CDR1 DFQATT, CDR2 SNEGSKA (reference sequence). As DNA, the CDR3 is TGCAGTGCGCTCTTACGACCTGCCTACGAGCAGTACTTC. Protein: CSALLRPAYEQYF.

Ten or more counts support this clonotype. This chain uses TRBV28 with TRBJ1-2; D ambiguous. Germline-derived CDR1 and CDR2 are MDHEN and SYDVKM. The CDR3 loop spans 13 amino acids. The V and J ends lost 3 bases and 5 bases respectively, with 10 bases between them. The CDR3 region is CASSLETEYGYTF. CDR3 DNA sequence: TGTGCCAGCAGTTTGGAGACCGAATATGGCTACACCTTC.

This chain joins TRBV6-5 and TRBJ1-1, with D tentatively TRBD1 (5 bases). The germline CDR1 and CDR2 sequences are MNHEY and SVGAGI. This CDR3 is 18 amino acids long. Trimming removed 2 bases from V and 0 bases from J, with 19 bases in between. DNA of the CDR3: TGTGCCAGCAGTTACGGGCAGGGTCTCACCTTCATGAACACTGAAGCTTTCTTT. Translated, it gives CASSYGQGLTFMNTEAFF.

This clonotype was seen many times. The junction differs from germline at one of its ends, possibly a read error. The chain has TRBV6-5 and TRBJ2-1, with 10 bases fitting TRBD2. Germline CDR1 is MNHEY and CDR2 is SVGAGI. This CDR3 comprises 16 residues. In nucleotides, the CDR3 is TGTGCCAGCAGTTACCGACCTAGCGGGAGCTACGATGAGCAGTTCTTC. Protein sequence: CASSYRPSGSYDEQFF.

This clonotype was found many times. V usage is TRBV12-3 or TRBV12-4 and J usage is TRBJ2-1; TRBD2 aligns across 10 bases. With 1 base clipped from V and 8 bases from J, the junction kept 5 bases outside the gene matches. The CDR3 covers 15 residues. This CDR3 reads CASSLEASGSYEQFF. Written as DNA, the CDR3 is TGTGCCAGCAGTTTAGAGGCTAGCGGGAGTTATGAGCAGTTCTTC.

In this sample, this clonotype turned up many times. J is TRBJ2-7 and V is TRBV7-8; D is unresolved. The germline gives CDR1 SGHVS, CDR2 FQNEAQ. The CDR3 spans 13 residues. Trimming left V 7 bases short and J 0 bases short, with 10 bases between. CDR3 in DNA: TGTGCCAGCATAGCTGGAAACTCCTACGAGCAGTACTTC. The encoded protein is CASIAGNSYEQYF.

The table lists this clonotype with many counts. The V call is TRBV12-3 or TRBV12-4, the J call TRBJ2-1; 12 bases align to TRBD2. The trim removed 1 base at V and 8 bases at J, leaving 9 bases unmatched. CDR3 length: 17 residues. CDR3 in amino acids: CASSLGPSSGGGDEQFF. The CDR3 DNA reads as TGTGCCAGCAGTTTAGGACCCTCTAGCGGGGGGGGCGATGAGCAGTTCTTC.

This clonotype showed up many times. The chain has TRBV7-2 and TRBJ1-1, with D possibly being TRBD1 (5 bases). CDR3 length: 15 residues. V shed 2 bases and J shed 8 bases, with 18 bases lying between them. CDR1 and CDR2 (germline): SGHTA, FQGNSA. This CDR3 reads CASSLNWGGRGEAFF. CDR3 nucleotides: TGTGCCAGCAGCTTAAACTGGGGAGGCCGGGGCGAAGCTTTCTTT.

This clonotype is medium-sized. The V gene is TRBV6-2 or TRBV6-3, the J gene TRBJ1-1; perhaps TRBD1 as D (6 bases). The CDR3 is made up of 14 amino acids. The V end lost 6 bases, the J end lost 1 base, and 12 bases lay between the germline ends. CDR1 MNHEY and CDR2 SVGEGT come from the germline V gene. The CDR3 reads CASRGATGNTEAFF. The CDR3 DNA reads as TGTGCCAGCAGGGGGGCGACCGGGAACACTGAAGCTTTCTTT.

This clonotype was seen many times. The rearrangement joins TRBV6-5 to TRBJ2-3; no definite D call. This CDR3 has 12 residues. Germline CDR1 is MNHEY and CDR2 is SVGAGI. V lost 6 bases, J lost 5 bases, and 9 bases lay in between. This CDR3 is CASSPTGDTQYF. The CDR3 coding sequence is TGTGCCAGCAGCCCTACCGGAGATACGCAGTATTTT.

The J gene is TRBJ1-1, the V gene TRBV19, with D unclear. CDR1 and CDR2 from the germline V gene are LNHDA and SQIVND (reference sequence). V lost 4 bases to trimming and J lost 5 bases, with 8 bases between them. The CDR3 is 12 residues long. CDR3 in amino acids: CASSKGGTEAFF. The DNA for the CDR3 is TGTGCCAGTAGTAAAGGTGGGACTGAAGCTTTCTTT. The whole variable domain, filled in from reference TRBV19 and TRBJ1-1, reads DGGITQSPKYLFRKEGQNVTLSCEQNLNHDAMYWYRQDPGQGLRLIYYSQIVNDFQKGDIAEGYSVSREKKESFPLTVTSAQKNPTAFYLCASSKGGTEAFFGQGTRLTVV.

Ten or more counts support this clonotype. The chain is built from TRBV29-1 and TRBJ1-1; D remains unclear. The CDR3 runs to 13 residues. Germline CDR1 is SQVTM and CDR2 is ANQGSEA. V lost 4 bases, J lost 0 bases, and 9 bases lay in between. CDR3 nucleotides: TGCAGCGTTGGAAAGGGATTGAACACTGAAGCTTTCTTT. Translation gives CSVGKGLNTEAFF.

The sample holds many counts of this clonotype. The gene calls are TRBV5-1 and TRBJ2-7; D is undetermined. The V end lost 3 bases, the J end lost 0 bases, and 10 bases lay between the germline ends. From germline, CDR1 is SGHRS and CDR2 YFSETQ. The length of the CDR3 is 14 residues. The CDR3 here is CASSWNPGSYEQYF. For the CDR3, the DNA is TGCGCCAGCAGCTGGAATCCGGGCTCCTACGAGCAGTACTTC.

This clonotype was seen more than once but under ten times. The chain recombines TRBV27 with TRBJ1-6; no definite D call. The germline V gene encodes CDR1 MNHEY and CDR2 SMNVEV (reference sequence). The ends were cut back, 6 bases at V and 10 bases at J, with 16 bases in the middle. This CDR3 has 14 residues. CDR3 nucleotide sequence: TGTGCCAGCAGCCGAGGAGGGTATCGGTCACCCCTCCACTTT. This codes for CASSRGGYRSPLHF.

This clonotype came up many times. This chain connects TRBV27 to TRBJ2-1; perhaps TRBD2 as D (5 bases). The germline V gene encodes CDR1 MNHEY and CDR2 SMNVEV (reference sequence). V was shortened by 5 bases and J by 2 bases, with 13 bases between the two germline ends. This CDR3 contains 15 residues. This CDR3 reads CASSTTGWPYNEQFF. CDR3 DNA: TGTGCCAGCAGTACCACGGGGTGGCCCTACAATGAGCAGTTCTTC.

This clonotype occurred a few times. This chain connects TRBV12-3 or TRBV12-4 to TRBJ2-5; 8 bases agree with TRBD1. This CDR3 region has 15 residues. Trimming at V came to 4 bases and at J to 2 bases, leaving 6 bases not matched to a gene. CDR3 in DNA: TGTGCCAGCAGTTACCTGACAGGGGCGCAAGAGACCCAGTACTTC. It yields the protein CASSYLTGAQETQYF.

This clonotype was counted many times. The junction departs from germline at one end; a sequencing error may be responsible. This chain links TRBV5-1 with TRBJ2-1; TRBD2 aligns across 8 bases. Germline loops: CDR1 SGHRS, CDR2 YFSETQ. The CDR3 loop spans 13 amino acids. CDR3 residues: CASSSQIAGPHLF. The CDR3 nucleotides are TGCGCCAGCAGCTCTCAAATAGCGGGACCACATCTGTTC. Combining the CDR3 with reference TRBV5-1 and TRBJ2-1 gives the whole variable domain KAGVTQTPRYLIKTRGQQVTLSCSPISGHRSVSWYQQTPGQGLQFLFEYFSETQRNKGNFPGRFSGRQFSNSRSEMNVSTLELGDSALYLCASSSQIAGPHLFGPGTRLTVL.

This clonotype was seen many times. CDR3 protein: CASSSSGIRTDEQYF. The CDR3 DNA reads TGTGCCAGCTCATCCAGCGGGATAAGGACGGACGAGCAGTACTTC. The chain has TRBV18 and TRBJ2-7, with 7 bases that match TRBD2. CDR3 length: 15 amino acids. Germline loops: CDR1 KGHSH, CDR2 LQKENI. With V trimmed by 5 bases and J by 5 bases, 12 bases remained unmatched.